This T cell receptor beta chain stems from a study of T cell responses to AZD1222 COVID-19 vaccine. Produced via immunoSEQ multiplex PCR; TCRdb's table is partial and in-frame only. The sample consists of about 120,000 clones, 84% of them appearing once. General observations from the study: Unmutated variant regions are reportedly targeted by nearly half of spike-specific TCRs. Repertoires were obtained solely post-peak T cell response. Baseline serostatus was positive in only a handful of AZD1222 recipients.

The CDR3 has 14 residues. Between the trimmed V and J ends, which lost 0 bases and 7 bases, there was a span of 12 bases. Germline V gene sequence: CDR1 MNHEY, CDR2 SVGEGT. Of note for this clone: Its antigen is as yet unknown.

The rearrangement joins TRBV6-2 or TRBV6-3 to TRBJ1-2; D unresolved. The origin of this receptor is an adult in good health. Sequencing was performed on peripheral blood, taken on day 0 of AZD1222 vaccination. The CDR3 region has the DNA TGTGCCAGCAGTTACTCTGCAGCCATCGGTGGCTACACCTTC. Translation: CASSYSAAIGGYTF.